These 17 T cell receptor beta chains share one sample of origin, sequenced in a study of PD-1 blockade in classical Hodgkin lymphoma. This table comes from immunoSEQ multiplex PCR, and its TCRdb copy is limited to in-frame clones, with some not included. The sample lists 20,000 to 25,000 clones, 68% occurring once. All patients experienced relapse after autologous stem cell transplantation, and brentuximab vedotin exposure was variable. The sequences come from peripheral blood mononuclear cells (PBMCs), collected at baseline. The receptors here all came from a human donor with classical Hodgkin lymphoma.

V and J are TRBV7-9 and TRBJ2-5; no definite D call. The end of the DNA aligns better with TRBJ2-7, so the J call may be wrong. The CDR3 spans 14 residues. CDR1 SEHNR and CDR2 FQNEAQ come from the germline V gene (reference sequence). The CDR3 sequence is CASSLEVLAYEQYF. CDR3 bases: TGTGCCAGCAGCTTAGAAGTTCTAGCCTACGAGCAGTACTTC.

CDR3 nucleotide sequence: TGTGCCAGCAGTTACGGAGGGAACACTGAAGCTTTCTTT. As protein: CASSYGGNTEAFF. V usage is TRBV6-6 and J usage is TRBJ1-1; D is undetermined. V dropped 2 bases and J dropped 1 base, with 5 bases sitting between them. Germline CDR1 reads MNHNY; CDR2 reads SVGAGI (reference sequence). There are 13 residues in the CDR3.

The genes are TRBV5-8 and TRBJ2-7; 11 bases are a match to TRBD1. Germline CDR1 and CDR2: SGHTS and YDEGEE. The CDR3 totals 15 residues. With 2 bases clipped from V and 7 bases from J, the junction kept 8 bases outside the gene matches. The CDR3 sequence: CASSLYRDRGGEQYF. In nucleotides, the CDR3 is TGTGCCAGCAGCTTATACCGGGACAGGGGGGGGGAGCAGTACTTC.

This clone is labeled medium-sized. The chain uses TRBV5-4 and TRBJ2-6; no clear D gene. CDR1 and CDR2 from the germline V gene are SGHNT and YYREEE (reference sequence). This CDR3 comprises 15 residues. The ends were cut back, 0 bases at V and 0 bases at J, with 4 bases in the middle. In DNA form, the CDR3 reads TGTGCCAGCAGCTTGGGGAGCTCTGGGGCCAACGTCCTGACTTTC. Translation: CASSLGSSGANVLTF. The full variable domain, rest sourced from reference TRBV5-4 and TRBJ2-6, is ETGVTQSPTHLIKTRGQQVTLRCSSQSGHNTVSWYQQALGQGPQFIFQYYREEENGRGNFPPRFSGLQFPNYSSELNVNALELDDSALYLCASSLGSSGANVLTFGAGSRLTVL.

CDR3 protein: CASNTYNEQFF. In DNA form, the CDR3 reads TGTGCCAGCAACACCTACAATGAGCAGTTCTTC. The gene calls are TRBV7-9 and TRBJ2-1; D is undetermined. Germline CDR1 SEHNR, CDR2 FQNEAQ (reference sequence). This CDR3 region has 11 residues. The germline V and J ends were trimmed by 7 bases and 2 bases, with 3 bases remaining between them.

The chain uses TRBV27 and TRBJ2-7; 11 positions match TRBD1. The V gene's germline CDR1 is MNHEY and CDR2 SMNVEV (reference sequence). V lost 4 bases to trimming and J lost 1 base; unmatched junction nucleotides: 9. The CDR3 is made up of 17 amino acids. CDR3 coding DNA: TGTGCCAGCAGTTACAGGACAGGGGGCGTGCGTTCCTACGAGCAGTACTTC. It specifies CASSYRTGGVRSYEQYF.

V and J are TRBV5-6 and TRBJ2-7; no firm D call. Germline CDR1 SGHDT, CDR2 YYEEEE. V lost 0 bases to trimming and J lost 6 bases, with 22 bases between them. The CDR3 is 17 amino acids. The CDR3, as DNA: TGTGCCAGCAGCTTGGCGTCGGGCAGGCCCAATAATTTCGAGCAGTACTTC. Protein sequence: CASSLASGRPNNFEQYF. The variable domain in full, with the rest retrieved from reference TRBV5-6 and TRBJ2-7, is DAGVTQSPTHLIKTRGQQVTLRCSPKSGHDTVSWYQQALGQGPQFIFQYYEEEERQRGNFPDRFSGHQFPNYSSELNVNALLLGDSALYLCASSLASGRPNNFEQYFGPGTRLTVT.

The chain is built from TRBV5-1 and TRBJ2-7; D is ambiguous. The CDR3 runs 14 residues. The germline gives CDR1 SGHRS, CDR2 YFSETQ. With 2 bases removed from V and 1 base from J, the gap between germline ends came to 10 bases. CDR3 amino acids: CASSFDNPSYEQYF. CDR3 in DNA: TGCGCCAGCAGCTTTGACAACCCTTCCTACGAGCAGTACTTC.

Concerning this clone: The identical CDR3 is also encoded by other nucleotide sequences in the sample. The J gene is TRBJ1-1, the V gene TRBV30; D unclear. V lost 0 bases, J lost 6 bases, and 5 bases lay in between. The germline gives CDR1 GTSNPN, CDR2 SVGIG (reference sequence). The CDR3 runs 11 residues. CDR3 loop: CAWSVLAEAFF. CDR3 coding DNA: TGTGCCTGGAGTGTGTTGGCTGAAGCTTTCTTT.

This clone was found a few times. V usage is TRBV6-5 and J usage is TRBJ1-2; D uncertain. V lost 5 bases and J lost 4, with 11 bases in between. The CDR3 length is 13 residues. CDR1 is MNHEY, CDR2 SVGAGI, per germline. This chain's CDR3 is CASSAGVSYGYTF. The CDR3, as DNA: TGTGCCAGCAGTGCTGGAGTGTCCTATGGCTACACCTTC.

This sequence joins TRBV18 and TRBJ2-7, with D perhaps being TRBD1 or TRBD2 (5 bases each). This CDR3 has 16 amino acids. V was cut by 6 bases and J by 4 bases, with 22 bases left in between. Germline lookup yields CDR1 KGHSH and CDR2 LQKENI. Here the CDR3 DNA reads TGTGCCAGCTCTCCCACGGGTCGGGACGGCTTTTACGAGCAGTACTTC. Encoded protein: CASSPTGRDGFYEQYF.

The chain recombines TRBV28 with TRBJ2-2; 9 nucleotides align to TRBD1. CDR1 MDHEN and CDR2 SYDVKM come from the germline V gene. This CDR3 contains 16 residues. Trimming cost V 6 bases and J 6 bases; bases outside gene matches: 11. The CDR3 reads CASSPTGGDLAGELFF. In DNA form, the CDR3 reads TGTGCCAGCAGCCCAACAGGGGGCGATTTGGCCGGGGAGCTGTTTTTT. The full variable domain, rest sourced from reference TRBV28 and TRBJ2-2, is DVKVTQSSRYLVKRTGEKVFLECVQDMDHENMFWYRQDPGLGLRLIYFSYDVKMKEKGDIPEGYSVSREKKERFSLILESASTNQTSMYLCASSPTGGDLAGELFFGEGSRLTVL.

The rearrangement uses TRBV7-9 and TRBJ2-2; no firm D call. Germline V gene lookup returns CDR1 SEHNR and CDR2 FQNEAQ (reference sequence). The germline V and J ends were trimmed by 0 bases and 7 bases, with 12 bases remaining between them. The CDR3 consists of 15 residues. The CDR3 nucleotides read TGTGCCAGCAGCTTAGCAAAAGGCCACAGCGGGGAGCTGTTTTTT. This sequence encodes CASSLAKGHSGELFF.

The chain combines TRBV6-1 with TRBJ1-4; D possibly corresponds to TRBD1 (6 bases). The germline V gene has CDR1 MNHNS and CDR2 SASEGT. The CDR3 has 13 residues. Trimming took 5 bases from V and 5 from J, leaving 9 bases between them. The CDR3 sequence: CASSRQGNEKLFF. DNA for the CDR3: TGTGCCAGCAGTCGGCAGGGGAATGAAAAACTGTTTTTT.

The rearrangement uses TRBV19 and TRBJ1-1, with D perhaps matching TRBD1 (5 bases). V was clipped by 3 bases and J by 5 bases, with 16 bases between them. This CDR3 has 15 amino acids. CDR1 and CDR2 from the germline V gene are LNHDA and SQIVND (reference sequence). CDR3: CASSIPSGAGTEAFF. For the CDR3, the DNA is TGTGCCAGTAGTATCCCGAGTGGGGCAGGGACTGAAGCTTTCTTT.

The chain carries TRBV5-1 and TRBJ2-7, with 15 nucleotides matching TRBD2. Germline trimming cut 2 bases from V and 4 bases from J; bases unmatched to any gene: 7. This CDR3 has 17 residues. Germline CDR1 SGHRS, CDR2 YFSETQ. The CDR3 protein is CASSLGTSGGPVYEQYF. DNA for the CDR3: TGCGCCAGCAGCTTAGGGACTAGCGGGGGGCCCGTGTACGAGCAGTACTTC.

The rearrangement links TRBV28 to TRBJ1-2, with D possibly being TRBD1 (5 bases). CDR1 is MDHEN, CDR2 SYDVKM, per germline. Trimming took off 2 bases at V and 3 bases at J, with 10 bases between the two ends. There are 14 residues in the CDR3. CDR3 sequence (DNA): TGTGCCAGCAGTTTAGGGGGGGAGTACTATGGCTACACCTTC. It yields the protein CASSLGGEYYGYTF.